The 6 T cell receptor beta chains below come from one sample, sequenced in a study of blood T cells in healthy people across ages. A second PCR, run for roughly 7 to 12 cycles, used a sample-barcoded 5' primer plus a J-beta primer mix. TCRdb independently ran MiXCR on the 5' RACE reads; one entry per CDR3 protein. The data contain some 1,500,000 distinct CDR3 sequences, 42% of them singletons. Sequenced input: blood. These receptors all stem from a woman younger than 30 in good health.

With regard to this clonotype: A read error may account for a junction end that differs from germline. The V and J genes are TRBV24-1 and TRBJ2-1, with D uncertain. The J call may be mistaken, given a closer DNA end match to TRBJ2-7. The CDR3 totals 16 residues. Germline CDR1 and CDR2: KGHDR and SFDVKD. The CDR3 protein is CVTSESGSVSYNEQYF. The CDR3 nucleotides read TGTGTCACCAGTGAGTCCGGATCCGTGTCCTACAATGAGCAGTACTTC.

This clonotype was counted ten times or more. The V gene is TRBV4-3, the J gene TRBJ2-7, with 11 bases fitting TRBD2. The CDR3 runs to 16 residues. V gave up 2 bases and J gave up 3 bases; unmatched junction bases: 6. Germline CDR1 LGHNA, CDR2 YSLEER. The CDR3 sequence: CASSQSSSGRIYEQYF. As DNA, the CDR3 is TGCGCCAGCAGCCAATCATCTAGCGGGAGGATCTACGAGCAGTACTTC.

The chain has TRBV4-1 and TRBJ2-1, with D possibly being TRBD2 (6 bases). Trimming took off 3 bases at V and 8 bases at J, with 20 bases between the two ends. In germline, CDR1 is MGHRA, CDR2 YSYEKL. The CDR3 contains 16 residues. The CDR3 nucleotides read TGCGCCAGCAGCCAGGGACTTAGGGGCCTGGGGGATGAGCAGTTCTTC. It yields the protein CASSQGLRGLGDEQFF.

V is TRBV4-3 and J is TRBJ1-2, with D possibly matching TRBD1 (5 bases). There are 16 residues in the CDR3. V lost 1 base, J lost 6 bases, and 18 bases lay in between. Germline V gene data show CDR1 as LGHNA and CDR2 as YSLEER. CDR3 residues: CASSQGVPARVHGYTF. The CDR3 nucleotides are TGCGCCAGCAGCCAAGGCGTCCCCGCCAGGGTTCATGGCTACACCTTC.

The chain joins TRBV6-6 to TRBJ2-3, with 8 bases lining up with TRBD2. V was clipped by 6 bases and J by 1 base; unmatched bases: 12. Germline CDR1 is MNHNY and CDR2 is SVGAGI (reference sequence). CDR3 length: 17 residues. CDR3 DNA sequence: TGTGCCAGCAGGCTACTAGCGGTGAGATTTCGCACAGATACGCAGTATTTT. Encoded protein: CASRLLAVRFRTDTQYF.

In regard to this clonotype: The DNA is left out, because the CDR3 cannot be placed on it with certainty; the CDR3 is given as TCRdb lists it. The chain recombines TRBV21-1 with TRBJ1-2; the tabulated D call, TRBD1, remains unverified against the DNA. TRBV21-1 corresponds to a pseudogene. The CDR3 has 16 amino acids, counting both end residues. CDR3 residues: CASSIKWGWGNYGYTF.